This T cell receptor beta chain was sequenced in a study of CD8 T cells in Susac syndrome. Overall study context: Blood was drawn from Susac syndrome patients while they were therapy-naive, on corticosteroids, or on intravenous immunoglobulin alone. Whole-study results and caveats: In Susac syndrome, CD8+ expansion was highest in TEMRA and active disease.

Random hexamers primed reverse transcription of about 0.45 to 1 ug RNA. MiXCR was run by TCRdb on the immunoSEQ multiplex PCR reads, yielding one entry per CDR3 protein. Of some 75,000 distinct CDR3 sequences in the sample, 80% to 95% were seen once. Sequencing targeted TCR beta in blood CD8+ and CD4+ T cells. As regards this clonotype: Its matching antigen is unknown.

V shed 5 bases and J 2 bases; nucleotides not matched to a gene: 8. The CDR3 extends over 16 amino acids. CDR1 LNHDA and CDR2 SQIVND come from the germline V gene (reference sequence). This receptor was identified in a human donor with Susac syndrome. V gene TRBV19 combines with J gene TRBJ1-5; 8 positions agree with TRBD1. Sequenced input: CD8+ T cells from PBMCs. The CDR3 coding sequence is TGTGCCAGTAGTCGGAGGGACAGGTCGGGCAATCAGCCCCAGCATTTT. Translating gives CASSRRDRSGNQPQHF.